This TCR beta chain was recovered during a study of shared clonotypes between healthy human individuals. Trimming shortened V by 4 bases and J by 2 bases, and 10 bases separated the two germline ends. Germline V gives CDR1 SQVTM, CDR2 ANQGSEA. CDR3 length: 13 residues. Assay used: immunoSEQ multiplex PCR; TCRdb lists only in-frame clones, some missing. Of around 2.3 million clones in the sample, roughly 95% were seen once. The chain is built from TRBV29-1 and TRBJ2-3; possibly TRBD1 for D (6 bases). This sequence originates from a man between 18 and 35 years old in good health. Material: naive CD4+ T cells sorted from blood. Subset meaning: CD45RA+ positively selected. CDR3 in amino acids: CSVAGQYTDTQYF. In DNA form, the CDR3 reads TGCAGCGTTGCCGGACAGTACACAGATACGCAGTATTTT.